Below are 8 T cell receptor beta chains sequenced from a single sample in a study of T-cell reconstitution after alpha-beta-depleted transplantation in children. A library of TCRbeta sequences, prepared with unique molecular identifiers, was generated. Using its own MiXCR run on the PCR reads, TCRdb lists one record per CDR3 protein. The sample lists about 980,000 distinct CDR3 sequences, about 29% occurring once. The sample consisted of PBMCs, mostly from graft donor cells, taken 360 days after TCRalphabeta/CD19-depleted stem cell transplant. All receptors come from a boy under three years old who had a stem cell transplant for SCID, so the T cells may come from the graft donor.

The V gene is TRBV12-3 or TRBV12-4, the J gene TRBJ2-5; 7 bases line up with TRBD1. CDR3 length: 14 residues. Trimming took 2 bases from V and 5 from J; bases not matched to a gene: 5. In DNA, the CDR3 is TGTGCCAGCAGTTTAAGTAGGGGGCGGGAGACCCAGTACTTC. Its protein product is CASSLSRGRETQYF.

The chain employs TRBV9 and TRBJ2-1; 16 bases are shared with TRBD2. With V trimmed by 1 base and J by 9 bases, 13 bases remained unmatched. The CDR3 consists of 19 residues. CDR1 is SGDLS and CDR2 is YYNGEE in the germline V gene. CDR3 nucleotides: TGTGCCAGCAGCGTATCCGGGGTGGGGACTAGCGGGGGGGCGGGTGAGCAGTTCTTC. Translating gives CASSVSGVGTSGGAGEQFF.

This clonotype was recorded a few times. The chain carries TRBV6-5 and TRBJ2-7; D call uncertain. This CDR3 is 14 amino acids long. V lost 2 bases and J 3 bases, leaving 11 bases between the germline ends. Germline CDR1 MNHEY, CDR2 SVGAGI. The CDR3, as DNA: TGTGCCAGCAGTTACAATACAAGATACTACGAGCAGTACTTC. Residues: CASSYNTRYYEQYF.

The gene calls are TRBV12-3 or TRBV12-4 and TRBJ2-3, with 7 positions matching TRBD2. The junction had 5 bases not matched to a gene; V was cut back by 3 bases and J by 2 bases. The CDR3 runs to 15 residues. The CDR3 nucleotides read TGTGCCAGCAGTTTTCTGGGGGGGACCACAGATACGCAGTATTTT. As protein: CASSFLGGTTDTQYF.

This clonotype appeared a few times. The genes are TRBV9 and TRBJ2-1; D may be TRBD2 (5 bases). V was trimmed by 2 bases and J by 3 bases, leaving 9 bases between them. The CDR3 runs 14 residues. Germline V gene lookup returns CDR1 SGDLS and CDR2 YYNGEE. The chain's CDR3 is CASSVGRDYNEQFF. Here the CDR3 DNA reads TGTGCCAGCAGCGTTGGCCGGGACTACAATGAGCAGTTCTTC.

As DNA, the CDR3 is TGCGCCAGCAGAATGGACAGTTACAATGAGCAGTTCTTC. Amino acid sequence: CASRMDSYNEQFF. The rearrangement uses TRBV5-1 and TRBJ2-1, with a possible D match to TRBD1 (6 bases). This CDR3 is 13 amino acids long. CDR1 is SGHRS, CDR2 YFSETQ, per germline. With 5 bases removed from V and 4 bases from J, the gap between germline ends came to 10 bases.

The chain has TRBV19 and TRBJ2-2, with D hard to call. V lost 3 bases to trimming and J lost 7 bases, with 3 bases between them. This CDR3 comprises 11 residues. The germline V gene encodes CDR1 LNHDA and CDR2 SQIVND (reference sequence). In DNA, the CDR3 is TGTGCCAGTAGTATTATCGGGGAGCTGTTTTTT. Its protein product is CASSIIGELFF.

The chain has TRBV5-1 and TRBJ2-3, with 10 bases matching TRBD2. The germline CDR1 and CDR2 sequences are SGHRS and YFSETQ. V lost 1 base and J lost 6; bases outside the gene matches: 5. This CDR3 contains 15 residues. In nucleotides, the CDR3 is TGCGCCAGCAGCTTGTCTACTAGCGGGGAGGATACGCAGTATTTT. This translates into CASSLSTSGEDTQYF. The entire variable domain, with the rest obtained from reference TRBV5-1 and TRBJ2-3, is as follows: KAGVTQTPRYLIKTRGQQVTLSCSPISGHRSVSWYQQTPGQGLQFLFEYFSETQRNKGNFPGRFSGRQFSNSRSEMNVSTLELGDSALYLCASSLSTSGEDTQYFGPGTRLTVL.